Shown below are 15 T cell receptor beta chains from a single sample sequenced in a study of blood T cells in healthy people across ages. It was with a sample-barcoded 5' primer and a J-beta primer mix that a second PCR of roughly 7 to 12 cycles was run. A single record per CDR3 protein comes from TCRdb applying MiXCR to the 5' RACE reads. The table records about 640,000 distinct CDR3 sequences, approximately 59% of them present only once. Input material: blood. These TCRs come from a man in his sixties in good health.

The rearrangement links TRBV28 to TRBJ2-5; D may be TRBD2 (6 bases). The CDR3 contains 15 residues. V was clipped by 4 bases and J by 5 bases, with 17 bases between them. Germline assignment: CDR1 MDHEN and CDR2 SYDVKM. CDR3 loop: CASSSPLGGEETQYF. The CDR3 nucleotides read TGTGCCAGCAGTTCCCCCTTGGGCGGGGAGGAGACCCAGTACTTC.

The chain employs TRBV12-5 and TRBJ2-7; possible D gene TRBD1, 5 bases. CDR3 size: 14 residues. The germline gives CDR1 LGHNT, CDR2 FRNRAP. The germline V and J ends were trimmed by 6 bases and 3 bases, with 15 bases remaining between them. CDR3 protein: CASGTGRVDYEQYF. The CDR3 DNA reads TGTGCTAGTGGAACAGGCAGGGTGGACTACGAGCAGTACTTC.

As to this clonotype: Relative to the germline gene, one junction end is altered; a read error may explain this. The J gene is TRBJ2-7, the V gene TRBV6-6; D assignment may be TRBD1 or TRBD2 (6 bases each). CDR3 length: 13 residues. CDR1 MNHNY and CDR2 SVGAGI come from the germline V gene (reference sequence). The CDR3 protein is CASMEGGSDEQYF. In DNA form, the CDR3 reads TGTGCCAGCATGGAGGGGGGCTCCGACGAGCAGTACTTC.

About this clonotype itself: The junction and the germline gene differ at one end; a read error may be behind it. The V and J genes are TRBV12-3 or TRBV12-4 and TRBJ2-3, with no clear D. The CDR3 loop spans 13 amino acids. The CDR3 loop reads CVSRWTATDTQYF. CDR3 in DNA: TGTGTCAGCAGGTGGACGGCCACAGATACGCAGTATTTT.

A few counts support this clonotype. The chain combines TRBV27 with TRBJ2-1, with a tentative D call TRBD2 (5 bases). Per the germline V gene, CDR1 is MNHEY and CDR2 is SMNVEV (reference sequence). Trimming took off 2 bases at V and 4 bases at J, with 9 bases between the two ends. This CDR3 contains 14 residues. CDR3 DNA: TGTGCCAGCAGTTTAAGCGGCCCTTACAATGAGCAGTTCTTC. Protein sequence: CASSLSGPYNEQFF.

This clonotype was seen only a few times. This chain uses TRBV28 with TRBJ2-7, with a weak D call TRBD1 (6 bases). Deletions cut 2 bases from V and 4 bases from J, with 15 bases between. The CDR3 is made up of 15 amino acids. Germline V gives CDR1 MDHEN, CDR2 SYDVKM. The CDR3 reads CASSLRKGVGYEQYF. The DNA of the CDR3 is TGTGCCAGCAGTTTAAGGAAGGGGGTAGGGTACGAGCAGTACTTC.

The chain joins TRBV20-1 to TRBJ1-2, with a weak D call TRBD1 (6 bases). Trimming took 4 bases from V and 4 from J, leaving 13 bases between them. Looked up from germline, CDR1 is DFQATT and CDR2 is SNEGSKA (reference sequence). This CDR3 is built from 13 residues. CDR3: CSAIKDRTYGYTF. CDR3 in DNA: TGCAGTGCTATAAAAGACAGGACCTATGGCTACACCTTC.

The rearrangement joins TRBV6-2 or TRBV6-3 to TRBJ1-2; a possible D gene is TRBD1 (5 bases). The CDR3 runs to 13 residues. Germline assignment: CDR1 MNHEY and CDR2 SVGEGT. V was cut by 2 bases and J by 3 bases, with 7 bases left in between. The CDR3 DNA is TGTGCCAGCAGTTACGACAGCTACTATGGCTACACCTTC. Translating gives CASSYDSYYGYTF.

The chain links TRBV6-1 to TRBJ2-1; D is tentatively TRBD1 or TRBD2 (5 bases each). The length of the CDR3 is 14 residues. V lost 5 bases and J 4 bases, leaving 12 bases between the germline ends. Germline CDR1 reads MNHNS; CDR2 reads SASEGT. CDR3 in amino acids: CASSFPGPYNEQFF. The CDR3 nucleotides are TGTGCCAGCAGTTTTCCGGGACCTTACAATGAGCAGTTCTTC.

The chain uses TRBV18 and TRBJ2-4, with 7 bases matching TRBD1. The J call may be faulty, since TRBJ2-5 better matches the DNA end. Germline V gene data show CDR1 as KGHSH and CDR2 as LQKENI. There are 13 residues in the CDR3. CDR3 residues: CASSPQTGETQYF. CDR3 in DNA: TGTGCCAGCTCACCTCAGACAGGGGAGACCCAGTACTTC.

The table lists this clonotype with a few counts. The chain recombines TRBV5-1 with TRBJ2-5; possibly TRBD1 for D (5 bases). V lost 2 bases to trimming and J lost 0 bases, with 8 bases between them. CDR1 and CDR2 from the germline V gene are SGHRS and YFSETQ. CDR3 size: 14 residues. CDR3 DNA: TGCGCCAGCAGCTTCCCAGGGAACCAAGAGACCCAGTACTTC. This sequence encodes CASSFPGNQETQYF.

The rearrangement links TRBV3-1 to TRBJ1-2; no firm D call. CDR3 size: 15 residues. With 1 base removed from V and 4 bases from J, the gap between germline ends came to 13 bases. Germline lookup yields CDR1 LGHDT and CDR2 YNNKEL (reference sequence). CDR3 sequence reads: CASSQGTITLYGYTF. The DNA for the CDR3 is TGTGCCAGCAGCCAAGGGACTATAACTCTCTATGGCTACACCTTC.

This clonotype was counted a few times. V gene TRBV20-1 combines with J gene TRBJ2-7, with D possibly TRBD1 on 6 matching bases. In germline, CDR1 is DFQATT, CDR2 SNEGSKA (reference sequence). The V and J ends lost 4 bases and 3 bases respectively, with 13 bases between them. This CDR3 is 13 amino acids long. The CDR3 DNA is TGCAGTGCTATAACAGGGAGCAGCTACGAGCAGTACTTC. Encoded protein: CSAITGSSYEQYF.

This clonotype was recorded a few times. The chain has TRBV5-1 and TRBJ2-5; D perhaps matches TRBD2 (7 bases). The CDR3 contains 15 residues. CDR1 and CDR2 (germline): SGHRS, YFSETQ. Trimming left V 0 bases short and J 9 bases short, with 18 bases between. CDR3 DNA: TGCGCCAGCAGCTTGGGTTTGGACCCGGGGGGCTCCCAGTACTTC. It encodes CASSLGLDPGGSQYF.

This clonotype was seen ten or more times. This chain links TRBV6-1 with TRBJ1-6; 8 bases are shared with TRBD1. Per germline, CDR1 MNHNS and CDR2 SASEGT. V gave up 1 base and J gave up 6 bases; unmatched junction bases: 5. The CDR3 runs 16 residues. CDR3 residues: CASSEGQGIGNSPLHF. CDR3 coding DNA: TGTGCCAGCAGTGAAGGACAGGGGATAGGTAATTCACCCCTCCACTTT.